This T cell receptor beta chain emerged from a study of T cells in Graves' hyperthyroidism and ophthalmopathy. Study outcomes and limitations: Ophthalmopathy cases were set apart from stable hyperthyroidism by a 13 V-J model. Most thyroid clonotypes expanded above 0.001 appeared in blood too.

Stable disease denoted Graves' hyperthyroidism without ophthalmopathy progression within 18 months. Diagnosis rested on symptoms, serum thyroxine and TRAb, thyroid ultrasound, and orbital computed tomography. CDR1 DFQATT and CDR2 SNEGSKA come from the germline V gene (reference sequence). V shed 4 bases, J shed 4 bases, and the junction held 8 bases outside the gene matches. This CDR3 has 15 residues. Amplified TCR beta CDR3 regions came from RNA transcripts. The study used the HTBI primer set for a first-round RT-PCR of the TCR CDR3. TCRdb reprocessed the multiplex PCR reads via MiXCR and lists one record per CDR3 protein. Here the sample spans 800,000 or so distinct CDR3 sequences, roughly 40% being singletons. This clonotype occurred once. The target antigen is unknown.

The TCR originated in a man aged 18-30 years with Graves' hyperthyroidism. The rearrangement joins TRBV20-1 to TRBJ2-2; TRBD2 aligns across 8 bases. Sequencing was done on a sample of blood. The CDR3 sequence: CSANERAGGTGELFF. In nucleotides, the CDR3 is TGCAGTGCTAACGAACGGGCGGGAGGCACCGGGGAGCTGTTTTTT.